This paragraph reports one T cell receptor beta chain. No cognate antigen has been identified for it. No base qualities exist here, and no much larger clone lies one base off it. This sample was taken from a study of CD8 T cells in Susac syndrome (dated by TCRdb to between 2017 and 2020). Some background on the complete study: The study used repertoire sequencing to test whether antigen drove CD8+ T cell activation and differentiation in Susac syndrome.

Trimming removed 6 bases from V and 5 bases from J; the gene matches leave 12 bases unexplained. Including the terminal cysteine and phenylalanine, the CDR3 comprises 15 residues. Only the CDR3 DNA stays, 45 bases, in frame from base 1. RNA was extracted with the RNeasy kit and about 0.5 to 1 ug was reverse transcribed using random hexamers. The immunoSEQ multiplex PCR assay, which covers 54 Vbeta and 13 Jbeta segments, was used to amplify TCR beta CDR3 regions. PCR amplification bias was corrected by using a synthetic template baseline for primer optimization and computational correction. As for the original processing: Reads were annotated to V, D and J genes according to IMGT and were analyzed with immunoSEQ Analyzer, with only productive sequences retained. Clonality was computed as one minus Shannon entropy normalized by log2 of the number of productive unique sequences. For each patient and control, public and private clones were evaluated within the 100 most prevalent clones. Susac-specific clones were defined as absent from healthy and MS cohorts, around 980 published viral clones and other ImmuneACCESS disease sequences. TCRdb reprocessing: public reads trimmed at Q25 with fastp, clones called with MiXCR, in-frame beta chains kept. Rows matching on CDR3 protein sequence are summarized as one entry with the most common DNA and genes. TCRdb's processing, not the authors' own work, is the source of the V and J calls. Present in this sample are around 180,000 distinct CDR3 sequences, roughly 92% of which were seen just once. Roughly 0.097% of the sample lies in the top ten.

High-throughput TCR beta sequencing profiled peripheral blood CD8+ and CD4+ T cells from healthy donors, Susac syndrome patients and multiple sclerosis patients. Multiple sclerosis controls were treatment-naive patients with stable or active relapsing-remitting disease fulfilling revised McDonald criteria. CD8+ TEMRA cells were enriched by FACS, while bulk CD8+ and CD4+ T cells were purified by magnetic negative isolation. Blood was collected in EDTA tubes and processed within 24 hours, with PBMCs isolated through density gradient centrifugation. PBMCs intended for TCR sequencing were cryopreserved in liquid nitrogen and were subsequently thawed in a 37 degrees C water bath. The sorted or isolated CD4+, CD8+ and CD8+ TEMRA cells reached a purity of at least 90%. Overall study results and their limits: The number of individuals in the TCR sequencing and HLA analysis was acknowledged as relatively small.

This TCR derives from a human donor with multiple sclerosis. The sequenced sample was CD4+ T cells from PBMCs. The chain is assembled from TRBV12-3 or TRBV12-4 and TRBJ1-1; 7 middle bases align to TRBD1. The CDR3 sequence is CASRGVDRDQTEAFF. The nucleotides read TGTGCCAGCAGGGGAGTTGACAGGGATCAAACTGAAGCTTTCTTT.